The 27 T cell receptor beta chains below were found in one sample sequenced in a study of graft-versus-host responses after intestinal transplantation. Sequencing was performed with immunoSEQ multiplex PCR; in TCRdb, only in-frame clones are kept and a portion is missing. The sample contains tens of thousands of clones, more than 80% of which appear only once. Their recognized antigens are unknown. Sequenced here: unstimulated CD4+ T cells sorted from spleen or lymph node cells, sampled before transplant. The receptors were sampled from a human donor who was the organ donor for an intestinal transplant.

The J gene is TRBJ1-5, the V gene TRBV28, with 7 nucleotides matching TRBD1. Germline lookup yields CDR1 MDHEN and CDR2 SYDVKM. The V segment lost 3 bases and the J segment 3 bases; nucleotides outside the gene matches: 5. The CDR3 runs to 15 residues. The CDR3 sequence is CASSFHRGFNQPQHF. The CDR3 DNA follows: TGTGCCAGCAGTTTTCACAGGGGCTTCAATCAGCCCCAGCATTTT.

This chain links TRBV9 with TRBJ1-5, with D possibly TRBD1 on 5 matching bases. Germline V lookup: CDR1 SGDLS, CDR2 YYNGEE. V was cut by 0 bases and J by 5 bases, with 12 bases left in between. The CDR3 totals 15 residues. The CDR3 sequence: CASSVGEAGHQPQHF. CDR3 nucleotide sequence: TGTGCCAGCAGCGTAGGAGAGGCGGGGCATCAGCCCCAGCATTTT. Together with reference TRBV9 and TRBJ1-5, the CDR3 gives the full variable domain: DSGVTQTPKHLITATGQRVTLRCSPRSGDLSVYWYQQSLDQGLQFLIQYYNGEERAKGNILERFSAQQFPDLHSELNLSSLELGDSALYFCASSVGEAGHQPQHFGDGTRLSIL.

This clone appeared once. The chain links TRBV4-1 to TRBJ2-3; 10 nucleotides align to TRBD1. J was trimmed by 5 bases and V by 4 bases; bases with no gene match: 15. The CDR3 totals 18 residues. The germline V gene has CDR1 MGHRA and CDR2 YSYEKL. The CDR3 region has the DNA TGCGCCAGCAGCCCCACTACAACCGACAGGGGGCGGGGAGATACGCAGTATTTT. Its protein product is CASSPTTTDRGRGDTQYF.

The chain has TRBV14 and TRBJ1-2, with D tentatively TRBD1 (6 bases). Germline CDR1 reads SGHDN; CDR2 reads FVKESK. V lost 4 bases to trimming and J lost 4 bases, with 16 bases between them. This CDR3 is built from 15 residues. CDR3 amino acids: CASSPQRGGGYGYTF. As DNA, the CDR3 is TGTGCCAGCAGCCCACAGAGGGGGGGAGGCTATGGCTACACCTTC.

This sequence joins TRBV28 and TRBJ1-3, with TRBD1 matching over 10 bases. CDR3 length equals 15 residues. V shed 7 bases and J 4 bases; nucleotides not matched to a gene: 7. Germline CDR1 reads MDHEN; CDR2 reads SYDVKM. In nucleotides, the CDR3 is TGTGCCAGCAAGACGACAGGGGGCGCAGGAAACACCATATATTTT. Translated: CASKTTGGAGNTIYF.

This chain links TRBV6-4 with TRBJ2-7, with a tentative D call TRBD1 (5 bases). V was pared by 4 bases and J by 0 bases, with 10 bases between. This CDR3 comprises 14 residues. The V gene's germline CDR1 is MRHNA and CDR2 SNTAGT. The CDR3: CASSATGTSYEQYF. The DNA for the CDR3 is TGTGCCAGCAGTGCCACAGGTACCTCCTACGAGCAGTACTTC.

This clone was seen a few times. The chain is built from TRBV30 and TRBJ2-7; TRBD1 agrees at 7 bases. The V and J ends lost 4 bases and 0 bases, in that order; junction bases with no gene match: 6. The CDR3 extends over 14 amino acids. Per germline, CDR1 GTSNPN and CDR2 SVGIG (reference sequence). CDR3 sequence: CAWTDRSSSYEQYF. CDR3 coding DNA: TGTGCCTGGACGGACAGGTCGAGCTCCTACGAGCAGTACTTC. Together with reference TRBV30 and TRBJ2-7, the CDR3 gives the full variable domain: SQTIHQWPATLVQPVGSPLSLECTVEGTSNPNLYWYRQAAGRGLQLLFYSVGIGQISSEVPQNLSASRPQDRQFILSSKKLLLSDSGFYLCAWTDRSSSYEQYFGPGTRLTVT.

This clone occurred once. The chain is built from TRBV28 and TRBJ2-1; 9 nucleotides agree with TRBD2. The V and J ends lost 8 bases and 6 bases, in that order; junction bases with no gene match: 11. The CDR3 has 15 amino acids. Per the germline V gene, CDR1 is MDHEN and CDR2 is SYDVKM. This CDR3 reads CASALAGEGSNEQFF. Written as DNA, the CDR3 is TGTGCCAGCGCCTTAGCGGGAGAAGGGAGCAATGAGCAGTTCTTC.

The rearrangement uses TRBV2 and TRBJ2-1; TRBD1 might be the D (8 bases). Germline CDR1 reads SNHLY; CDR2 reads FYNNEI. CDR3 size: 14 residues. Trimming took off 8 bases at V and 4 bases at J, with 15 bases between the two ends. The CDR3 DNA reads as TGTGCCAGCGGACAGGGAGGGGGATACAATGAGCAGTTCTTC. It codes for CASGQGGGYNEQFF.

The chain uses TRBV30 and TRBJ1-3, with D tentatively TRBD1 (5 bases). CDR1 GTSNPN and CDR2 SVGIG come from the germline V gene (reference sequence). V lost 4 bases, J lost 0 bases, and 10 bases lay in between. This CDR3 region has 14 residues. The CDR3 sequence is CAWNRGNSGNTIYF. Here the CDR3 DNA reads TGTGCCTGGAATAGGGGAAACTCTGGAAACACCATATATTTT.

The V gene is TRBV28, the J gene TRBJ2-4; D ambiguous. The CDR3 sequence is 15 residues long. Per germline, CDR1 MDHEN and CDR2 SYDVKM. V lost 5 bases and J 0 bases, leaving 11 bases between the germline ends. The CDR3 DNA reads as TGTGCCAGCAGTCCCCACTATTTAGCCAAAAACATTCAGTACTTC. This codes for CASSPHYLAKNIQYF.

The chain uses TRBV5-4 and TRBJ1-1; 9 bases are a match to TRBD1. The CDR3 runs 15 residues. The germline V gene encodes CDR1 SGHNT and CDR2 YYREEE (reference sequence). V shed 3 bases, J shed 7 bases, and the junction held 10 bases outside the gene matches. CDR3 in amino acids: CASSWTGAGDVEAFF. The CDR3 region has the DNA TGTGCCAGCAGCTGGACAGGGGCGGGGGATGTTGAAGCTTTCTTT.

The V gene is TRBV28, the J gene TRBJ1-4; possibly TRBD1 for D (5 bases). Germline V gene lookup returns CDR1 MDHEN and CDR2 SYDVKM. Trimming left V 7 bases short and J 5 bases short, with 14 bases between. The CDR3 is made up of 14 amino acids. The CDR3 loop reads CASNLFGGNEKLFF. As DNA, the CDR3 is TGTGCCAGCAATTTGTTTGGGGGGAATGAAAAACTGTTTTTT.

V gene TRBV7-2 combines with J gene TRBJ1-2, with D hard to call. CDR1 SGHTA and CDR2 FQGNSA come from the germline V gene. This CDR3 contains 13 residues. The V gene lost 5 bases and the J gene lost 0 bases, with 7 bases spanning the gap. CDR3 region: CASSTGANYGYTF. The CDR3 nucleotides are TGTGCCAGCAGCACCGGAGCTAACTATGGCTACACCTTC.

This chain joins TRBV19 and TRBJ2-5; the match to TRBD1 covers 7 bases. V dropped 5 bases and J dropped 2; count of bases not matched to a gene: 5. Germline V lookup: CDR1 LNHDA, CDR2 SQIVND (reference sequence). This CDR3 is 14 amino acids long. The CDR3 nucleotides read TGTGCCAGTAGTTCACAACAGGGGCAAGAGACCCAGTACTTC. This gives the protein CASSSQQGQETQYF.

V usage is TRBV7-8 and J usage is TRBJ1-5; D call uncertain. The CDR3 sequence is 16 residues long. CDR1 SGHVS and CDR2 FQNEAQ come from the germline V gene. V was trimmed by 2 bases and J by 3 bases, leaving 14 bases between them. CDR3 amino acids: CASSLLSRGNNQPQHF. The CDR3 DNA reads TGTGCCAGCAGCTTACTGTCTCGGGGTAACAATCAGCCCCAGCATTTT.

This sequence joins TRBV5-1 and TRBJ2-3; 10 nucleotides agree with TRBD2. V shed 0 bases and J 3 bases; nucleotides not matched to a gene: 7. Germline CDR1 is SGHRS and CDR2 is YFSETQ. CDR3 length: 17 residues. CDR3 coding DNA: TGCGCCAGCAGCTTGGGGCCTAGCGGGAGTACTACAGATACGCAGTATTTT. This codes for CASSLGPSGSTTDTQYF.

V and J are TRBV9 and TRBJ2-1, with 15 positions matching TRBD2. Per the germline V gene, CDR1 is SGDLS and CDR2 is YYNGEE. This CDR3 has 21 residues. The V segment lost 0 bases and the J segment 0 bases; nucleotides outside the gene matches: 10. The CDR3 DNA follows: TGTGCCAGCAGCGTAGTAGCCGGGACTAGCGGGAGGAGAAGCTCCTACAATGAGCAGTTCTTC. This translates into CASSVVAGTSGRRSSYNEQFF.

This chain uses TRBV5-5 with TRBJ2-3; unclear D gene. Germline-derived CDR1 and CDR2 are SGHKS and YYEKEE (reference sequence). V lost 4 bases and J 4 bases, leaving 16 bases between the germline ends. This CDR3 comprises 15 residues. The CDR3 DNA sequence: TGTGCCAGCAGCCGCCTTCTAGGTTTTGCAGATACGCAGTATTTT. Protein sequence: CASSRLLGFADTQYF.

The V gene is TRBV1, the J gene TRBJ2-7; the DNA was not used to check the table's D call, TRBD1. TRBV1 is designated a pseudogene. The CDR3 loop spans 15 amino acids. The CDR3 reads CTSSPHGQGSREQYF. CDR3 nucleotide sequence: TGCACCAGCAGCCCTCACGGACAGGGCTCGAGGGAGCAGTACTTC.

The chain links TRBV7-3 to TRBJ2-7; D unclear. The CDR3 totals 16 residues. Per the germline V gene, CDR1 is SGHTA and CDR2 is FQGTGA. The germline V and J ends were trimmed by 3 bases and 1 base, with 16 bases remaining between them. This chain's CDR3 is CASSLIHRLDSYEQYF. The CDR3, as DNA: TGTGCCAGCAGCTTGATACATCGTCTAGATTCCTACGAGCAGTACTTC.

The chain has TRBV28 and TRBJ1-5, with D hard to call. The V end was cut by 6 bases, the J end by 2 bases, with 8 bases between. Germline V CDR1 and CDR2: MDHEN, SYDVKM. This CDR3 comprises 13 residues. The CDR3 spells CASSEVGNQPQHF. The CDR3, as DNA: TGTGCCAGCAGCGAGGTGGGCAATCAGCCCCAGCATTTT.

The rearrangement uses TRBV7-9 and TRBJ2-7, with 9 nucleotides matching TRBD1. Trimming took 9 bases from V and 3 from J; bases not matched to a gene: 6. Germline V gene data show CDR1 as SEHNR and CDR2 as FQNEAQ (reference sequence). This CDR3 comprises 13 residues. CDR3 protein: CASSPGQGYEQYF. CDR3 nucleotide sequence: TGTGCCAGTTCTCCGGGACAGGGCTACGAGCAGTACTTC.

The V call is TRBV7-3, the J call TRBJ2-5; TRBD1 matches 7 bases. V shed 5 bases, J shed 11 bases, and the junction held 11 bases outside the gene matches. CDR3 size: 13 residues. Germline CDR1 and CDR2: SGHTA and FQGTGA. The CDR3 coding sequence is TGTGCCAGCAGCGTTGGACAGGCAGAGGAGCAGTACTTC. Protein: CASSVGQAEEQYF.

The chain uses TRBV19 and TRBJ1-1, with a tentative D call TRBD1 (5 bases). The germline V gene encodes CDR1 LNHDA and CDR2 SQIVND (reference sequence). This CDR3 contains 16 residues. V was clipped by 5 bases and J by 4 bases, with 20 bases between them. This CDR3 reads CASSGGGEGQTTEAFF. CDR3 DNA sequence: TGTGCCAGTAGTGGGGGAGGGGAAGGGCAGACCACTGAAGCTTTCTTT.

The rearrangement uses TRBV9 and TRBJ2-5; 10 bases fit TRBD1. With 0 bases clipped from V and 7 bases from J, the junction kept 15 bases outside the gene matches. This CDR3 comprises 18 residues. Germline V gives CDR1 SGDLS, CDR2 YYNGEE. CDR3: CASSVEGQGLDEFSTQYF. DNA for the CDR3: TGTGCCAGCAGCGTAGAGGGACAGGGGTTAGACGAATTTTCGACCCAGTACTTC.

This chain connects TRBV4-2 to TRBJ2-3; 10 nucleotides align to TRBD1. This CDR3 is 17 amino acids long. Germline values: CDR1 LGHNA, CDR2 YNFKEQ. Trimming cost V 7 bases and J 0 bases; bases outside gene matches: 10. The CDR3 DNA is TGTGCCAGCAAGAGGGGGACAGGGGAGGGTAGCACAGATACGCAGTATTTT. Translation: CASKRGTGEGSTDTQYF.